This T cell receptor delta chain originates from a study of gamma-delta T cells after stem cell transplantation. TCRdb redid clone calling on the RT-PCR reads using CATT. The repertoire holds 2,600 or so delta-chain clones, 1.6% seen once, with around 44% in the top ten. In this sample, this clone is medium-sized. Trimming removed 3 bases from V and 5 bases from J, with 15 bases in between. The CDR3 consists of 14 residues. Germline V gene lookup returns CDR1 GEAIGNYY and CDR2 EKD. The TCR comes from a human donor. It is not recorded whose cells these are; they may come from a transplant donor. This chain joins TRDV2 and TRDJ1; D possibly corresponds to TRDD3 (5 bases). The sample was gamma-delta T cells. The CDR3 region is CACDSLEGSDKLIF. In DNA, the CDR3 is TGTGCCTGTGACTCCCTAGAGGGATCTGATAAACTCATCTTT.